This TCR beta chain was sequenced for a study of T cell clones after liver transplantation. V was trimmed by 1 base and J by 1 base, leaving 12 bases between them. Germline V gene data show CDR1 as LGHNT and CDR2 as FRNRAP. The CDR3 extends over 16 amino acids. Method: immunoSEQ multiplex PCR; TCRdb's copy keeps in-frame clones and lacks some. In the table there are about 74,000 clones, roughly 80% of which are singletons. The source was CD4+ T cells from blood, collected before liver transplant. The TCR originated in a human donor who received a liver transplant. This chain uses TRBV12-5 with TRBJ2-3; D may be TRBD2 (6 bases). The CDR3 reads CASGLGTTPGTDTQYF. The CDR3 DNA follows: TGTGCTAGTGGTTTGGGGACTACGCCGGGCACAGATACGCAGTATTTT.